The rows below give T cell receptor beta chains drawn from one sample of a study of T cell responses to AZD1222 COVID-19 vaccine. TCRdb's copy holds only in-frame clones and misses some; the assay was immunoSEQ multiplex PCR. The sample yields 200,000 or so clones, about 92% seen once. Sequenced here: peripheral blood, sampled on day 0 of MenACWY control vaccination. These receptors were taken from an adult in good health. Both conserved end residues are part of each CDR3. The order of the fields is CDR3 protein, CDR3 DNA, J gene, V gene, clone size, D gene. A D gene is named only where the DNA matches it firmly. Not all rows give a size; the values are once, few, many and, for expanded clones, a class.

CASSQDWVMNTEAFF	TGTGCCAGCAGCCAAGATTGGGTCATGAACACTGAAGCTTTCTTT	TRBJ1-1	TRBV3-1/TRBV3-2	.	.
CASRLTGTGGHTQYF	TGTGCCAGCAGATTAACCGGGACAGGGGGCCATACGCAGTATTTT	TRBJ2-3	TRBV6-5	.	TRBD1
CASSTRTPGQGMEAFF	TGTGCCAGTAGTACCCGGACACCGGGACAGGGAATGGAGGCTTTCTTT	TRBJ1-1	TRBV19	.	TRBD1
CASTPRGGHSGNTEAFF	TGTGCCAGTACCCCTAGAGGGGGGCACAGTGGGAACACTGAAGCTTTCTTT	TRBJ1-1	TRBV19	once	.
CASSLAGPYGYTF	TGTGCCAGCAGTTTAGCAGGGCCCTATGGCTACACCTTC	TRBJ1-2	TRBV12-3/TRBV12-4	.	.
CASSPKTSGGAGGTQYF	TGTGCCAGCAGCCCCAAGACTAGCGGGGGGGCCGGTGGTACGCAGTATTTT	TRBJ2-3	TRBV4-2	.	TRBD2
CASSLATALNYGYTF	TGCGCCAGCAGCTTGGCGACGGCCCTTAACTATGGCTACACCTTC	TRBJ1-2	TRBV5-1	.	.
CARSGGTGGYEQYF	TGCGCCCGCAGCGGGGGGACAGGGGGCTACGAGCAGTACTTC	TRBJ2-7	TRBV5-1	.	TRBD1
CASSLSQAAGANVLTF	TGTGCCAGCAGCTTATCTCAGGCGGCTGGGGCCAACGTCCTGACTTTC	TRBJ2-6	TRBV7-9	.	.
CASSLAVYNEQFF	TGTGCCAGCAGCTTGGCAGTCTACAATGAGCAGTTCTTC	TRBJ2-1	TRBV5-5	.	.
CASAPSGYTGELFF	TGTGCCAGCGCCCCTAGCGGCTACACCGGGGAGCTGTTTTTT	TRBJ2-2	TRBV7-9	.	TRBD2
CASSLGQPLKPYNSPLHF	TGTGCCAGCAGCTTAGGACAGCCACTAAAGCCCTATAATTCACCCCTCCACTTT	TRBJ1-6	TRBV11-2	.	.
CASSTGRSRVSGANVLTF	TGTGCCAGCAGCACCGGACGGTCTCGGGTCTCTGGGGCCAACGTCCTGACTTTC	TRBJ2-6	TRBV7-2	.	.
CASSSRVANEKLFF	TGTGCCAGCAGTTCCCGTGTGGCTAATGAAAAACTGTTTTTT	TRBJ1-4	TRBV3-1/TRBV3-2	.	.
CASRDGLAVTNSPLHF	TGTGCCAGCAGGGACGGGTTGGCGGTCACTAATTCACCCCTCCACTTT	TRBJ1-6	TRBV6-6	once	.